This T cell receptor beta chain was sequenced during a study of PD-1 blockade in classical Hodgkin lymphoma. Study-level findings and limits: Similar baseline diversity was found in complete responders and newly diagnosed patients.

Turning to this clone: Antigen: not known.

Profiling relied on immunoSEQ multiplex PCR, and the TCRdb table lists in-frame clones only, not all of them. The table has 45,000 or so clones, about 88% seen once; the top ten hold about 9.8%. Germline assignment: CDR1 SGHTA and CDR2 FQGTGA. V shed 6 bases and J shed 4 bases, with 15 bases lying between them. The CDR3 contains 15 residues. Every patient had relapsed following autologous stem cell transplantation, and cohorts differed in brentuximab vedotin exposure. The TCR sequence derives from a human donor with classical Hodgkin lymphoma. The V and J genes are TRBV7-3 and TRBJ2-2; D is tentatively TRBD1 or TRBD2 (5 bases each). This material consisted of peripheral blood mononuclear cells (PBMCs), taken at baseline. As DNA, the CDR3 is TGTGCCAGCAGTCATACATTTGGGGGCACCGGGGAGCTGTTTTTT. Its protein product is CASSHTFGGTGELFF.